This TCR beta chain was captured by sequencing in a study of blood T cell repertoires in COVID-19 (TCRdb year 2020). General notes on the study: Samples covering the acute and convalescent phases of COVID-19 were provided by collaborators in the United States, Italy and Spain. The material from the prospective study consisted of cDNA or gDNA derived from T cells, B-cell-depleted T cells, or PBMCs. Deeply sampled blood TCRbeta repertoires from subjects exposed to, actively infected with, or recovered from COVID-19 were included in the dataset. The repertoires were released in a freely available public database meant as a resource for research on the immune response to SARS-CoV-2. The samples were drawn from the first 160 participants of the ongoing ImmuneRACE study and from 1,254 subjects provided by 6 global collaborators. A de-identified subject ID, COVID-19 status, age in years and sex were almost always included in the sample metadata. Where HLA class I and class II types were available, the types were taken from metadata supplied by the sample provider, not from assay-based typing.

The V and J ends are trimmed by 9 bases and 11 bases, leaving 20 bases between them. CDR1 MNHEY and CDR2 SVGAGI were looked up in the germline V gene. CDR3 length: 14 amino acids, cysteine to phenylalanine. Only CDR3 DNA is held: 42 bases, read in frame from base 1. Whole blood was collected in K2EDTA tubes by collaborating institutions according to the institutions' own protocols. For TCRbeta analysis, collaborator samples were shipped as frozen whole blood, as isolated PBMCs, or as DNA extracted from either sample type. Points the paper makes about the study in general: The quantity of clinical and demographic metadata differed by source and by participant and was supplied without curation.

The immunoSEQ Assay, a bias-controlled multiplex PCR, was used to amplify TCRbeta CDR3 regions from genomic DNA. In the paper's pipeline: The number of nucleated cells in each sample was estimated by amplification of reference gene primers within the assay. Sequence reads were collapsed and filtered to measure the absolute abundance of every unique TCRbeta CDR3 rearrangement. Productive Simpson clonality was computed per sample as the square root of Simpson's diversity index over productive rearrangements. The immuneACCESS repertoire file appears here via TCRdb, limited to in-frame rearrangements. These files lack a portion of the clones; in checked studies, under half of the deficit traces to unresolved V genes, and the cause of the others is not known. V and J calls and clone size are those listed in that table; D and trimming were worked out from the DNA. Recorded for this sample are 60,000 to 90,000 clones; roughly 70% of them occurred a single time. Approximately 20% of the sample lies in the top ten.

In regard to this clone: Its antigen is not yet known. Base qualities are missing; no much larger clone stands one base away.

This receptor chain uses TRBV6-5 and TRBJ1-6, with an unclear D gene assignment. The TCR was taken from a man aged 55 to 69 with acute or convalescent COVID-19. The sample consisted of peripheral blood. The nucleotides are TGTGCCAGTTTTCCCCCGCTATTTCAGGCACCCCTCCACTTT. This yields the protein CASFPPLFQAPLHF.